One TCR beta chain is described in this entry. These data originate in a study of cytomegalovirus exposure and HLA in healthy donors. Both 60 Vbeta primers and 13 Jbeta primers went into the PCR. Sequenced by immunoSEQ multiplex PCR; TCRdb stores in-frame clones only, minus some. Among approximately 92,000 clones listed, roughly 80% were seen once. Input material: PBMCs. The source of this sequence is a girl aged 2-9 years in good health and CMV-seropositive.

The CDR3: CASGRGRDEKLFF. The CDR3 nucleotides are TGCGCCAGCGGTAGGGGGAGAGACGAAAAACTGTTTTTT. The chain uses TRBV4-3 and TRBJ1-4, with a tentative D call TRBD1 (6 bases). This CDR3 has 13 residues. Germline CDR1 and CDR2: LGHNA and YSLEER. V lost 8 bases, J lost 8 bases, and 15 bases lay in between.